Detailed here is one TCR beta chain. V shed 0 bases and J 4 bases; nucleotides not matched to a gene: 4. The CDR3 is 15 residues long. Germline V lookup: CDR1 SGHTA, CDR2 FQGNSA. The entry originates in a study of blood T cell repertoires in COVID-19. Across the whole study: PBMCs, B-cell-depleted T cells, or T cells provided the cDNA or gDNA that made up the material.

Under the authors' procedure: Counts of nucleated cells, estimated from reference gene primer amplification, were obtained. The protocol was immunoSEQ multiplex PCR, while the TCRdb copy is restricted to in-frame clones and leaves out a portion. That table is the source of V, J and clone size, and D and trimming were worked out from the DNA. The sample gives more than 200,000 clones, approximately 80% of which show up once; more than 9% is in the top ten. The sequenced sample consisted of peripheral blood. This chain uses TRBV7-2 with TRBJ1-2; 8 nucleotides line up with TRBD1. The sequence was obtained from a woman aged 80 or over with acute or convalescent COVID-19. CDR3 sequence: CASSLAEGQVYGYTF. CDR3 bases: TGTGCCAGCAGCTTAGCGGAGGGACAGGTCTATGGCTACACCTTC.